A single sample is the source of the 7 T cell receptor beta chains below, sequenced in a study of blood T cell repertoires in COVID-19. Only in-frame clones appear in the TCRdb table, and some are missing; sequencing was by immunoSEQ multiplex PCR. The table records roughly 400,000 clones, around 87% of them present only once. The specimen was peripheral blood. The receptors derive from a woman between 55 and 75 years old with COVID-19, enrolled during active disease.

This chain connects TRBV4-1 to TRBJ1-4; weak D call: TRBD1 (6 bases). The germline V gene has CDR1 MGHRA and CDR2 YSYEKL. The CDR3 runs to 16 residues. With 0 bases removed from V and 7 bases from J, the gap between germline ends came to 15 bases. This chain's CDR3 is CASSQDRGGHGEKLFF. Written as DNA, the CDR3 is TGCGCCAGCAGCCAAGACCGCGGGGGACACGGTGAAAAACTGTTTTTT.

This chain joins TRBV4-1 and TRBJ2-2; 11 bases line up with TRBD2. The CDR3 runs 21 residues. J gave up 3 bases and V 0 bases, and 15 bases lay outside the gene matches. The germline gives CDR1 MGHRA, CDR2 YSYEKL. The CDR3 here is CASSQEPTSGGPKGDTGELFF. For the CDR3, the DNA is TGCGCCAGCAGCCAAGAACCAACTAGCGGGGGTCCAAAGGGGGACACCGGGGAGCTGTTTTTT.

The DNA of the CDR3 is TGTGCCAGCAGGACACCTCTGGTCCAGGGTCCCTACAATGAGCAGTTCTTC. Protein: CASRTPLVQGPYNEQFF. This chain uses TRBV2 with TRBJ2-1, with D possibly matching TRBD1 (5 bases). Germline V lookup: CDR1 SNHLY, CDR2 FYNNEI. The CDR3 has 17 residues. V shed 6 bases and J shed 2 bases, with 20 bases lying between them.

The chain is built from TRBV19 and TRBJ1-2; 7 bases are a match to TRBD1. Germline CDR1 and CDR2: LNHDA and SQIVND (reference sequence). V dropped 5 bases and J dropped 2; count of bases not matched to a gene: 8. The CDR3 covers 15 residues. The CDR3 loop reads CASSPWTGRNYGYTF. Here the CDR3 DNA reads TGTGCCAGTAGTCCCTGGACAGGTCGGAACTATGGCTACACCTTC.

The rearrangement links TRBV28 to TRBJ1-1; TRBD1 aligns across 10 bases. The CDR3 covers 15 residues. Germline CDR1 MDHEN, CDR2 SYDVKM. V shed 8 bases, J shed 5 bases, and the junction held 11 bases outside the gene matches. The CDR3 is CASSEVDRGDTEAFF. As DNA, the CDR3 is TGTGCCAGCTCCGAAGTGGACAGGGGGGATACTGAAGCTTTCTTT.

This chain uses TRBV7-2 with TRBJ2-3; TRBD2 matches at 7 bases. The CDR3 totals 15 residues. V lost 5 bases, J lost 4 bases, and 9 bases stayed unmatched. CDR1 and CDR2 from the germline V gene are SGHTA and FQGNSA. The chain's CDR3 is CASSLQQTSADTQYF. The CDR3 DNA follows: TGTGCCAGCAGCCTCCAACAAACTAGCGCAGATACGCAGTATTTT.

The CDR3 sequence: CASSSYRGSYNEQFF. The CDR3 DNA reads TGTGCCAGCAGCTCCTACAGGGGCTCCTACAATGAGCAGTTCTTC. The chain couples TRBV7-3 to TRBJ2-1; 7 bases agree with TRBD1. Germline V lookup: CDR1 SGHTA, CDR2 FQGTGA. The V segment lost 4 bases and the J segment 0 bases; nucleotides outside the gene matches: 3. CDR3 size: 15 residues.